Listed below are T cell receptor beta chains from one sample, sequenced in a study of T cell repertoires in cytomegalovirus infection. TCRdb reanalysed the reads using MiXCR and keeps one entry per CDR3 protein. The sample carries some 680,000 distinct CDR3 sequences, about a third recorded once. The sequencing input was PBMCs. All receptors derive from a human donor in good health (CMV status not recorded). Some clones in this sample may be carry-over from other donors' samples. Each CDR3 is given with its conserved first and last residue. D genes are given only for firm matches. Clone size is shown for a subset of rows, as once, few, many or a class of expanded clone.

J gene: TRBJ2-2; D gene: TRBD1; V gene: TRBV4-2; clone size: NA; CDR3 protein: CASSRYPGQGGTGELFF; CDR3 DNA: TGTGCCAGCAGCCGATACCCGGGACAGGGAGGAACCGGGGAGCTGTTTTTT
J gene: TRBJ1-1; D gene: TRBD1; V gene: TRBV19; clone size: few; CDR3 protein: CASRAGTGGFDTEAFF; CDR3 DNA: TGTGCCAGTAGAGCCGGGACAGGGGGCTTCGACACTGAAGCTTTCTTT
J gene: TRBJ2-4; D gene: NA; V gene: TRBV7-2; clone size: once; CDR3 protein: CASHSSRGAKNIQYF; CDR3 DNA: TGTGCCAGCCACTCCTCCAGGGGAGCCAAAAACATTCAGTACTTC
J gene: TRBJ2-2; D gene: TRBD2; V gene: TRBV7-3; clone size: few; CDR3 protein: CASSPKGLAGGTGELFF; CDR3 DNA: TGTGCCAGCAGCCCCAAGGGACTAGCGGGGGGAACCGGGGAGCTGTTTTTT
J gene: TRBJ1-2; D gene: TRBD1; V gene: TRBV20-1; clone size: few; CDR3 protein: CSASQGANYGYTF; CDR3 DNA: TGCAGTGCTTCACAGGGGGCTAACTATGGCTACACCTTC
J gene: TRBJ1-5; D gene: NA; V gene: TRBV30; clone size: NA; CDR3 protein: CAWSGTDQPQHF; CDR3 DNA: TGTGCCTGGAGTGGAACGGATCAGCCCCAGCATTTT
J gene: TRBJ1-5; D gene: NA; V gene: TRBV28; clone size: NA; CDR3 protein: CASRDSRNQPQHF; CDR3 DNA: TGTGCCAGCAGGGACAGCCGCAATCAGCCCCAGCATTTT
J gene: TRBJ1-5; D gene: NA; V gene: TRBV7-2; clone size: few; CDR3 protein: CASSLFPGTVSNQPQHF; CDR3 DNA: TGTGCCAGCAGCCTGTTTCCCGGGACGGTCAGCAATCAGCCCCAGCATTTT
J gene: TRBJ2-7; D gene: TRBD1; V gene: TRBV7-2; clone size: NA; CDR3 protein: CASSLRPGQRAHEQYF; CDR3 DNA: TGTGCCAGCAGCTTACGCCCGGGACAGAGGGCGCACGAGCAGTACTTC
J gene: TRBJ2-1; D gene: TRBD2; V gene: TRBV4-1; clone size: many; CDR3 protein: CASSQVNSGGEQFF; CDR3 DNA: TGCGCCAGCAGCCAAGTTAATAGCGGGGGAGAGCAGTTCTTC
J gene: TRBJ2-5; D gene: TRBD2; V gene: TRBV5-6; clone size: NA; CDR3 protein: CASSLEGTRSETQYF; CDR3 DNA: TGTGCCAGCAGCTTGGAGGGGACTAGGTCAGAGACCCAGTACTTC
J gene: TRBJ1-1; D gene: NA; V gene: TRBV19; clone size: NA; CDR3 protein: CASRPADRNTEAFF; CDR3 DNA: TGTGCCAGCCGACCGGCGGACCGGAACACTGAAGCTTTCTTT
J gene: TRBJ2-1; D gene: NA; V gene: TRBV7-8; clone size: many; CDR3 protein: CASSLLRFSYNEQFF; CDR3 DNA: TGTGCCAGCAGCTTGTTGCGTTTCTCCTACAATGAGCAGTTCTTC
J gene: TRBJ2-1; D gene: NA; V gene: TRBV6-6; clone size: NA; CDR3 protein: CASSYSTGTSSYNEQFF; CDR3 DNA: TGTGCCAGCAGTTACTCGACAGGTACCAGCTCCTACAATGAGCAGTTCTTC